These 9 T cell receptor beta chains were sequenced from one sample in a study of response to subunit inactivated influenza vaccine (dated by TCRdb to between 2017 and 2018). Libraries were prepared through RT-PCR. TCRdb names Illumina HiSeq 2500 as the instrument used. The public reads were quality trimmed at Q25 with fastp and then assembled into clones with MiXCR by TCRdb, keeping productive beta chains. Here each entry gathers all rows of one CDR3 protein and keeps the most common genes and DNA. Recorded for this sample are approximately 530,000 distinct CDR3 sequences; 6.5% to 8% of them occurred a single time. In total, the top ten clones hold around 13% of the sample. Sequenced here: PBMCs from blood, sampled 23 months after vaccination. These receptors were collected from a man in his fifties or sixties who received an inactivated influenza vaccine. Donor details come from another sample of the same person, matched by shared clones.

This clonotype was detected a few times. The chain couples TRBV24-1 to TRBJ2-2; TRBD2 aligns across 9 bases. The CDR3 has 16 amino acids. The V gene end was trimmed by 5 bases and the J gene end by 1 base; junction bases not matched to a gene: 4. The V gene's germline CDR1 is KGHDR and CDR2 SFDVKD. CDR3 loop: CATSGRLAVNTGELFF. CDR3 DNA sequence: TGTGCCACCAGTGGTCGACTAGCGGTGAACACCGGGGAGCTGTTTTTT.

V usage is TRBV7-9 and J usage is TRBJ1-4; 7 bases fit TRBD1. The V gene's germline CDR1 is SEHNR and CDR2 FQNEAQ (reference sequence). The CDR3 sequence is 15 residues long. V trimming: 4 bases; J trimming: 4 bases; junction bases outside the gene matches: 6. CDR3 bases: TGTGCCAGCAGCTCGGAACAGGGGCGTAATGAAAAACTGTTTTTT. Residues: CASSSEQGRNEKLFF.

This sequence joins TRBV28 and TRBJ2-1; 13 bases map to TRBD2. Trimming at V came to 1 base and at J to 5 bases, leaving 8 bases not matched to a gene. CDR1 MDHEN and CDR2 SYDVKM come from the germline V gene. The CDR3 loop spans 18 amino acids. The CDR3 DNA sequence: TGTGCCAGCAGTTTATCCCTTGCGACTAGCGGGGGGAACAATGAGCAGTTCTTC. Amino acids: CASSLSLATSGGNNEQFF.

This clonotype has just a few counts. This chain's CDR3 is CAIKGQGGQETQYF. CDR3 coding DNA: TGTGCCATCAAAGGACAGGGCGGACAAGAGACCCAGTACTTC. V usage is TRBV10-3 and J usage is TRBJ2-5, with TRBD1 matching 8 bases. Losses at the gene ends were 7 bases for V and 2 bases for J; bases not matched to a gene: 6. This CDR3 has 14 amino acids. Germline CDR1 reads ENHRY; CDR2 reads SYGVKD.

This clonotype was recorded at least ten times. This chain links TRBV7-9 with TRBJ1-2, with D possibly TRBD1 on 6 matching bases. CDR3 length equals 12 residues. V was cut by 5 bases and J by 13 bases, with 17 bases left in between. Per germline, CDR1 SEHNR and CDR2 FQNEAQ (reference sequence). The CDR3 here is CASSPTGGAGTF. The CDR3 DNA reads TGTGCCAGCAGCCCTACGGGGGGGGCTGGCACCTTC.

This clonotype was found many times. V and J are TRBV12-3 or TRBV12-4 and TRBJ2-5; D is unclear. The V gene lost 2 bases and the J gene lost 5 bases, with 9 bases spanning the gap. The CDR3 totals 13 residues. The CDR3 loop is CASSLFGSETQYF. CDR3 in DNA: TGTGCCAGCAGTTTATTCGGATCTGAGACCCAGTACTTC.

The chain has TRBV20-1 and TRBJ1-6; 7 bases map to TRBD1. Per the germline V gene, CDR1 is DFQATT and CDR2 is SNEGSKA (reference sequence). CDR3 size: 14 residues. V dropped 4 bases and J dropped 7; count of bases not matched to a gene: 7. CDR3: CSAIPGTDNSPLHF. CDR3 nucleotides: TGCAGTGCTATCCCCGGGACAGACAATTCACCCCTCCACTTT.

The chain is built from TRBV20-1 and TRBJ2-3; the D is unclear. The CDR3 has 14 amino acids. Trimming shortened V by 0 bases and J by 2 bases, and 9 bases separated the two germline ends. Germline V gene data show CDR1 as DFQATT and CDR2 as SNEGSKA (reference sequence). This CDR3 is CSAREPRYTDTQYF. Written as DNA, the CDR3 is TGCAGTGCTAGAGAGCCCAGGTACACAGATACGCAGTATTTT.

This clonotype occurred a few times. The J gene is TRBJ2-7, the V gene TRBV7-2; D possibly corresponds to TRBD2 (5 bases). The germline V and J ends were trimmed by 5 bases and 3 bases, with 14 bases remaining between them. This CDR3 is built from 14 residues. Germline values: CDR1 SGHTA, CDR2 FQGNSA. As DNA, the CDR3 is TGTGCCAGCAGCCCCCGGACTGCATACTACGAGCAGTACTTC. This gives the protein CASSPRTAYYEQYF.